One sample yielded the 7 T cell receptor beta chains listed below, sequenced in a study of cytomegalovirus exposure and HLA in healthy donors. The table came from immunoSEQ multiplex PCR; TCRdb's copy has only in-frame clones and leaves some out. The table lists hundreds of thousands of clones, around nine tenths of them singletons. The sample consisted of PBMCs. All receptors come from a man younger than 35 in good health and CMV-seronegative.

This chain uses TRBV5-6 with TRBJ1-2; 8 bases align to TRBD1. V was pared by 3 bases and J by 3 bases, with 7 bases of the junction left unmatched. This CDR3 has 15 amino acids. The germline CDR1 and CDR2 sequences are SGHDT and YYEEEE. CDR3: CASSYDRGNHYGYTF. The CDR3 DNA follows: TGTGCCAGCAGCTACGACAGGGGTAATCACTATGGCTACACCTTC.

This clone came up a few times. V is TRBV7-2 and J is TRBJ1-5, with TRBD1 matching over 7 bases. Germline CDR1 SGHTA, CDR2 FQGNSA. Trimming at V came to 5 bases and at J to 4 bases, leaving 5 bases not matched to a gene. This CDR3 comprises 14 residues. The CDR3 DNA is TGTGCCAGCAGCCCCAGACAGGGTAATCAGCCCCAGCATTTT. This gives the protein CASSPRQGNQPQHF.

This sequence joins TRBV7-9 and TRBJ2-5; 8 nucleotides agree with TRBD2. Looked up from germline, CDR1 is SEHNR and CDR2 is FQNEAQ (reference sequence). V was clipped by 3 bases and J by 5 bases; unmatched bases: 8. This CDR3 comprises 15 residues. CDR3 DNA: TGTGCCAGCAGCTTTTCGGCGGGGGGCGGGGAGACCCAGTACTTC. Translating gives CASSFSAGGGETQYF.

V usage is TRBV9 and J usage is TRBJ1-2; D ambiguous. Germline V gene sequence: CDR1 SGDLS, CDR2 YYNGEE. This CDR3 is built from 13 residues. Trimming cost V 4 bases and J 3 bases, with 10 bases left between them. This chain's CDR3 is CASSPYNDYGYTF. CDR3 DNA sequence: TGTGCCAGCAGCCCTTACAACGACTATGGCTACACCTTC.

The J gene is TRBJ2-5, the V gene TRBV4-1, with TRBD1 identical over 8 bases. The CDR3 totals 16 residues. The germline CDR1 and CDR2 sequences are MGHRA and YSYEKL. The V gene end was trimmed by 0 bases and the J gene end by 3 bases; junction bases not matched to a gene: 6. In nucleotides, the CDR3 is TGCGCCAGCAGCCAAGACGACGAGACAGGGGAAGAGACCCAGTACTTC. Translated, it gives CASSQDDETGEETQYF.

The CDR3 sequence: CASSTRTGYEETQYF. Written as DNA, the CDR3 is TGTGCCAGCAGCACCCGGACAGGGTACGAAGAGACCCAGTACTTC. This sequence joins TRBV7-2 and TRBJ2-5, with TRBD1 identical over 8 bases. This CDR3 is 15 amino acids long. Losses at the gene ends were 5 bases for V and 3 bases for J; bases not matched to a gene: 8. Germline V gives CDR1 SGHTA, CDR2 FQGNSA.

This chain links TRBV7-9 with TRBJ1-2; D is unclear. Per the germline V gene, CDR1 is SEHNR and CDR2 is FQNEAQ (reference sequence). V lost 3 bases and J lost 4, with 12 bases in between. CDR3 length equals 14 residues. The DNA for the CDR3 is TGTGCCAGCAGCTTGGAGGCACCCCTCTATGGCTACACCTTC. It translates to CASSLEAPLYGYTF.